Here is one TCR beta chain with its context. The sample belongs to a study of blood T cell repertoires in COVID-19. Profiling relied on immunoSEQ multiplex PCR, and the TCRdb table lists in-frame clones only, not all of them. This sample has tens of thousands of clones, with approximately 80% found just once. The V gene end was trimmed by 4 bases and the J gene end by 7 bases; junction bases not matched to a gene: 5. The germline V gene has CDR1 MGHRA and CDR2 YSYEKL. The CDR3 has 13 amino acids. Material: peripheral blood. The clonotype was recovered from a man aged 25 to 45 with COVID-19, enrolled during active disease. J is TRBJ1-1 and V is TRBV4-1, with 8 positions matching TRBD1. The CDR3: CASSRGTGYEAFF. The CDR3 coding sequence is TGCGCCAGCAGCCGGGGGACAGGCTATGAAGCTTTCTTT.